The 27 T cell receptor beta chains in this list originate from one sample, sequenced in a study of T cells in Graves' hyperthyroidism and ophthalmopathy. TCR beta CDR3 regions were amplified from RNA. HTBI primers drove first-round RT-PCR of the TCR CDR3. TCRdb passed the multiplex PCR reads through MiXCR, listing each CDR3 protein once. The table has about 510,000 distinct CDR3 sequences, 13% to 15% seen once. The specimen sequenced was blood. Every receptor here comes from a woman aged 40 to 55 with Graves' hyperthyroidism.

A few counts support this clonotype. The J gene is TRBJ2-2, the V gene TRBV5-1; 9 bases match TRBD2. Germline V gene lookup returns CDR1 SGHRS and CDR2 YFSETQ. V shed 2 bases, J shed 2 bases, and the junction held 4 bases outside the gene matches. This CDR3 is built from 16 residues. DNA of the CDR3: TGCGCCAGCAGCTTCTGGCTAGCGGGAAACACCGGGGAGCTGTTTTTT. Translating it yields CASSFWLAGNTGELFF.

This clonotype was recorded once. At one boundary the junction diverges from the germline segment, which might be a read error. The chain links TRBV12-3 or TRBV12-4 to TRBJ1-5; D gene unclear. CDR3 length: 16 residues. The CDR3 loop is CASSLGGSYSSQPQHF. The DNA for the CDR3 is TGTGCCAGCAGTTTAGGTGGGAGTTATAGCAGTCAGCCCCAGCATTTT.

At least ten counts were recorded for this clonotype. The chain is built from TRBV3-1 and TRBJ2-7; 10 bases line up with TRBD1. Germline V gene lookup returns CDR1 LGHDT and CDR2 YNNKEL (reference sequence). V trimming: 1 base; J trimming: 2 bases; junction bases outside the gene matches: 2. The CDR3 has 15 residues. The CDR3 coding sequence is TGTGCCAGCAGCCAAGCCGGGACAGGGGCCTACGAGCAGTACTTC. It codes for CASSQAGTGAYEQYF.

This chain connects TRBV20-1 to TRBJ1-5, with unresolved D. From germline, CDR1 is DFQATT and CDR2 SNEGSKA (reference sequence). Trimming shortened V by 1 base and J by 7 bases, and 14 bases separated the two germline ends. The CDR3 covers 14 residues. The chain's CDR3 is CSARGTTRVQPQHF. In DNA form, the CDR3 reads TGCAGTGCTAGAGGGACCACCCGCGTACAGCCCCAGCATTTT.

This clonotype was recorded at least ten times. The rearrangement joins TRBV5-1 to TRBJ2-7, with TRBD2 matching over 14 bases. The CDR3 has 19 amino acids. Trimming cost V 5 bases and J 1 base; bases outside gene matches: 14. The germline CDR1 and CDR2 sequences are SGHRS and YFSETQ. The CDR3 sequence is CASSKLSGTSGSSSYEQYF. The DNA of the CDR3 is TGCGCCAGCAGTAAACTATCCGGGACTAGCGGGAGTAGTTCCTACGAGCAGTACTTC.

This clonotype has at least ten counts. The rearrangement links TRBV12-3 or TRBV12-4 to TRBJ2-2; TRBD1 is a possible D gene (6 bases). The V end lost 1 base, the J end lost 3 bases, and 12 bases lay between the germline ends. The CDR3 is 16 residues long. As DNA, the CDR3 is TGTGCCAGCAGTTTAGTGACAGGATTGGACACCGGGGAGCTGTTTTTT. It encodes CASSLVTGLDTGELFF.

This clonotype was detected only a few times. The V and J genes are TRBV18 and TRBJ2-2, with a possible D match to TRBD1 (5 bases). V dropped 4 bases and J dropped 4 bases, with 19 bases sitting between them. The CDR3 loop spans 17 amino acids. Looked up from germline, CDR1 is KGHSH and CDR2 is LQKENI. DNA for the CDR3: TGTGCCAGCTCACGCTCTGAGACCTCCCAGGGCACCGGGGAGCTGTTTTTT. This gives the protein CASSRSETSQGTGELFF. Complete variable domain (other parts from reference TRBV18 and TRBJ2-2): NAGVMQNPRHLVRRRGQEARLRCSPMKGHSHVYWYRQLPEEGLKFMVYLQKENIIDESGMPKERFSAEFPKEGPSILRIQQVVRGDSAAYFCASSRSETSQGTGELFFGEGSRLTVL.

This chain connects TRBV2 to TRBJ2-3, with D hard to call. The germline V and J ends were trimmed by 6 bases and 1 base, with 5 bases remaining between them. Germline values: CDR1 SNHLY, CDR2 FYNNEI. This CDR3 has 12 amino acids. The CDR3 sequence is CASRDGTDTQYF. DNA for the CDR3: TGTGCCAGCAGGGACGGCACAGATACGCAGTATTTT.

This clonotype was counted at least ten times. This chain links TRBV18 with TRBJ2-5; no clear D gene. The V gene's germline CDR1 is KGHSH and CDR2 LQKENI. The CDR3 runs to 16 residues. The V gene lost 2 bases and the J gene lost 1 base, with 14 bases spanning the gap. CDR3 coding DNA: TGTGCCAGCTCACCAGCTGTGGGGAAAGGCCAAGAGACCCAGTACTTC. Translating gives CASSPAVGKGQETQYF.

This clonotype was detected ten times or more. The V call is TRBV20-1, the J call TRBJ1-1; D ambiguous. The V end lost 5 bases, the J end lost 1 base, and 5 bases lay between the germline ends. Germline values: CDR1 DFQATT, CDR2 SNEGSKA (reference sequence). CDR3 length: 11 residues. The CDR3 sequence is CSAPRNTEAFF. The CDR3 coding sequence is TGCAGTGCTCCACGGAACACTGAAGCTTTCTTT.

This clonotype turned up a few times. The V gene is TRBV5-1, the J gene TRBJ2-5, with a possible D match to TRBD1 (6 bases). The V end lost 3 bases, the J end lost 0 bases, and 15 bases lay between the germline ends. Looked up from germline, CDR1 is SGHRS and CDR2 is YFSETQ. This CDR3 spans 16 amino acids. Written as DNA, the CDR3 is TGCGCCAGCAGCTCCGGGACACGATTAAACCAAGAGACCCAGTACTTC. Protein product: CASSSGTRLNQETQYF. The entire variable domain, with the rest obtained from reference TRBV5-1 and TRBJ2-5, is as follows: KAGVTQTPRYLIKTRGQQVTLSCSPISGHRSVSWYQQTPGQGLQFLFEYFSETQRNKGNFPGRFSGRQFSNSRSEMNVSTLELGDSALYLCASSSGTRLNQETQYFGPGTRLLVL.

This clonotype was seen many times. The chain is built from TRBV19 and TRBJ2-1, with 7 bases identical to TRBD2. V dropped 3 bases and J dropped 3; count of bases not matched to a gene: 5. Germline V gene sequence: CDR1 LNHDA, CDR2 SQIVND (reference sequence). The CDR3 is 15 amino acids. The CDR3 DNA reads as TGTGCCAGTAGTATGATGGCTAGCGGCTACAATGAGCAGTTCTTC. Translated: CASSMMASGYNEQFF. Using reference TRBV19 and TRBJ2-1 for the parts outside the CDR3, the full variable domain is DGGITQSPKYLFRKEGQNVTLSCEQNLNHDAMYWYRQDPGQGLRLIYYSQIVNDFQKGDIAEGYSVSREKKESFPLTVTSAQKNPTAFYLCASSMMASGYNEQFFGPGTRLTVL.

The chain employs TRBV6-1 and TRBJ2-4; D is unclear. The germline V gene has CDR1 MNHNS and CDR2 SASEGT. V was cut by 0 bases and J by 1 base, with 10 bases left in between. The CDR3 has 16 residues. For the CDR3, the DNA is TGTGCCAGCAGTGAAGCGCCCGGTGGCGCCAAAAACATTCAGTACTTC. This gives the protein CASSEAPGGAKNIQYF.

V gene TRBV20-1 combines with J gene TRBJ2-4; D call uncertain. This CDR3 is 12 amino acids long. Looked up from germline, CDR1 is DFQATT and CDR2 is SNEGSKA (reference sequence). Trimming took off 0 bases at V and 5 bases at J, with 5 bases between the two ends. DNA of the CDR3: TGCAGTGCTAGAGATCAGGAAAACATTCAGTACTTC. Its protein is CSARDQENIQYF.

This clonotype was recorded at least ten times. The V gene is TRBV5-1, the J gene TRBJ1-4; 7 bases line up with TRBD1. The CDR3 consists of 15 residues. Germline V lookup: CDR1 SGHRS, CDR2 YFSETQ. Trimming cost V 3 bases and J 0 bases; bases outside gene matches: 2. CDR3 in amino acids: CASSSGQTTNEKLFF. The CDR3 nucleotides read TGCGCCAGCAGCTCGGGACAGACAACTAATGAAAAACTGTTTTTT.

This clonotype appeared many times. The V gene is TRBV28, the J gene TRBJ1-1; the D gene is possibly TRBD1 (6 bases). CDR3 length: 14 residues. V was trimmed by 6 bases and J by 1 base, leaving 12 bases between them. Germline V lookup: CDR1 MDHEN, CDR2 SYDVKM. As DNA, the CDR3 is TGTGCCAGCAGGGAGGACAGAGCGAACACTGAAGCTTTCTTT. This encodes CASREDRANTEAFF.

There are a few counts of this clonotype. The chain carries TRBV5-6 and TRBJ2-1; D may be TRBD2 (7 bases). Germline assignment: CDR1 SGHDT and CDR2 YYEEEE. The CDR3 length is 16 residues. The ends were cut back, 2 bases at V and 4 bases at J, with 16 bases in the middle. As DNA, the CDR3 is TGTGCCAGCAGCTTCTACTCTAGCGGACAGTACAATGAGCAGTTCTTC. Translation gives CASSFYSSGQYNEQFF.

The rearrangement links TRBV9 to TRBJ2-2, with 10 bases identical to TRBD2. The CDR3 sequence is 17 residues long. V gave up 0 bases and J gave up 4 bases; unmatched junction bases: 6. The germline gives CDR1 SGDLS, CDR2 YYNGEE. The CDR3 reads CASSVGSGRASTGELFF. For the CDR3, the DNA is TGTGCCAGCAGCGTAGGGAGCGGGAGGGCCAGCACCGGGGAGCTGTTTTTT. The full variable domain, rest sourced from reference TRBV9 and TRBJ2-2, is DSGVTQTPKHLITATGQRVTLRCSPRSGDLSVYWYQQSLDQGLQFLIQYYNGEERAKGNILERFSAQQFPDLHSELNLSSLELGDSALYFCASSVGSGRASTGELFFGEGSRLTVL.

This clonotype has just one count. Relative to the germline gene, one junction end is altered; a read error may explain this. The chain has TRBV11-3 and TRBJ2-5; 8 nucleotides agree with TRBD2. The germline V gene encodes CDR1 SGHNT and CDR2 YENEEA. The CDR3 is made up of 18 amino acids. This chain's CDR3 is CASSLDKLAANSQEAQYF. The CDR3 DNA reads TGTGCCAGCAGCTTAGACAAACTAGCGGCTAATTCCCAAGAGGCCCAGTACTTC.

This clonotype was seen more than once but under ten times. In nucleotides, the CDR3 is TGTGCCAGTAGTACGCTCAGGGAACTGAACACTGAAGCTTTCTTT. Its translation is CASSTLRELNTEAFF. The chain couples TRBV19 to TRBJ1-1; D is perhaps TRBD1 (5 bases). Germline values: CDR1 LNHDA, CDR2 SQIVND (reference sequence). V was shortened by 4 bases and J by 0 bases, with 12 bases between the two germline ends. This CDR3 has 15 residues.

This clonotype has a count of ten or more. V gene TRBV2 combines with J gene TRBJ2-1; TRBD1 agrees at 9 bases. This CDR3 has 15 amino acids. CDR1 is SNHLY and CDR2 is FYNNEI in the germline V gene. Trimming cost V 5 bases and J 4 bases; bases outside gene matches: 6. CDR3 protein: CASSPNRGPYNEQFF. CDR3 in DNA: TGTGCCAGCAGTCCTAACAGGGGGCCATACAATGAGCAGTTCTTC.

The J gene is TRBJ2-1, the V gene TRBV15; TRBD2 might be the D (5 bases). V was pared by 0 bases and J by 8 bases, with 14 bases between. Germline V gives CDR1 LNHNV, CDR2 YYDKDF (reference sequence). This CDR3 comprises 15 residues. The CDR3 reads CATSRDRVASHEQFF. Written as DNA, the CDR3 is TGTGCCACCAGCAGAGATCGAGTGGCTAGCCATGAGCAGTTCTTC.

Only a few counts were recorded for this clonotype. The V and J genes are TRBV20-1 and TRBJ2-1; 9 nucleotides match TRBD2. Trimming removed 4 bases from V and 9 bases from J; junction bases left unmatched: 10. Germline CDR1 DFQATT, CDR2 SNEGSKA (reference sequence). The length of the CDR3 is 14 residues. CDR3 amino acids: CSAKQGSGSVEQFF. CDR3 in DNA: TGCAGTGCTAAGCAGGGTAGCGGGAGTGTTGAGCAGTTCTTC.

The CDR3 protein is CASSLYNTDGYTF. The CDR3 nucleotides are TGTGCCAGCAGTTTATATAATACTGATGGCTACACCTTC. The chain joins TRBV28 to TRBJ1-2, with D unclear. Germline CDR1 and CDR2: MDHEN and SYDVKM. This CDR3 contains 13 residues. Trimming removed 1 base at V and 6 bases at J, with 9 bases between.

This clonotype was observed many times. The V call is TRBV5-6, the J call TRBJ2-7, with TRBD2 as a possible D gene (6 bases). The CDR3 loop spans 15 amino acids. Germline CDR1 SGHDT, CDR2 YYEEEE. V lost 5 bases, J lost 0 bases, and 15 bases lay in between. The CDR3 nucleotides are TGTGCCAGCAGGGCGGGGCAGAGCCTCTCCTACGAGCAGTACTTC. Protein product: CASRAGQSLSYEQYF.

This clonotype was counted between two and nine times. V is TRBV19 and J is TRBJ2-1; D assignment may be TRBD1 or TRBD2 (5 bases each). The CDR3 covers 16 residues. Trimming pared 6 bases from V and 7 bases from J, leaving 22 bases between. The V gene's germline CDR1 is LNHDA and CDR2 SQIVND (reference sequence). CDR3 sequence: CASRETGTQPWNEQFF. CDR3 sequence (DNA): TGTGCCAGTAGGGAAACCGGGACCCAACCTTGGAATGAGCAGTTCTTC.

Concerning this clonotype itself: With a much larger clone just one base away, this may be a read error. This chain links TRBV2 with TRBJ1-4; D not certain. The CDR3 covers 13 residues. CDR1 and CDR2 from the germline V gene are SNHLY and FYNNEI. The CDR3 DNA reads as TGTGCCGGCAGTGTGGCGAGTAATGAAAAACTGTTTTTT. Translating it yields CAGSVASNEKLFF.